This T cell receptor beta chain was documented in a study of cytomegalovirus exposure and HLA in healthy donors. PCR amplification relied on 60 Vbeta primers (plus 13 Jbeta primers). Sequenced by immunoSEQ multiplex PCR; TCRdb stores in-frame clones only, minus some. Seen here are about 98,000 clones, 69% observed once, and the top ten hold about 1.3%. The germline gives CDR1 MNHEY, CDR2 SMNVEV (reference sequence). The CDR3 is made up of 16 amino acids. Trimming took 1 base from V and 3 from J, leaving 15 bases between them. The chain employs TRBV27 and TRBJ2-5; the D gene is possibly TRBD2 (5 bases). Sequencing was carried out using PBMCs. The TCR sequence derives from a female donor in good health and CMV-seronegative. The CDR3: CASSLYPHGVKETQYF. CDR3 DNA sequence: TGTGCCAGCAGTTTATATCCCCACGGGGTTAAAGAGACCCAGTACTTC.